This TCR beta chain was sequenced for a study of molecular identifiers for immune sequencing clone quantification. MiXCR, run by TCRdb on the PCR reads, gives a single entry per CDR3 protein. The profile shows 490,000 or so distinct CDR3 sequences, about 25% of them singletons. The CDR3 loop spans 16 amino acids. V was cut by 9 bases and J by 4 bases, with 19 bases left in between. Germline CDR1 reads SNHLY; CDR2 reads FYNNEI. This clonotype was found many times. Sorted naive CD8 T cells were those defined as CD8+CD4-CCR7+CD45RA+. The specimen sequenced was naive CD8+ T cells from blood, with Jurkat cell RNA spiked in. Subset given: FACS-sorted CD8+CD4-CCR7+CD45RA+ naive T cells. The sequence came from a human donor in good health. Some libraries in this study had Jurkat cell RNA spiked in. This chain joins TRBV2 and TRBJ2-6; TRBD1 might be the D (5 bases). The CDR3 reads CASIDRPGSGANVLTF. Written as DNA, the CDR3 is TGTGCCAGTATTGATCGCCCAGGGTCAGGGGCCAACGTCCTGACTTTC.